The T cell receptor beta chain described here comes from a study of T cell changes during pregnancy in multiple sclerosis. The CDR3 length is 17 residues. Trimming took 4 bases from V and 3 from J; bases not matched to a gene: 7. CDR1 ENHRY and CDR2 SYGVKD come from the germline V gene. Measured with immunoSEQ multiplex PCR; TCRdb has only the in-frame clones, and not every one. The sample consists of 55,000 to 75,000 clones, 75% to 95% of them appearing once. Sample: peripheral blood, taken after pregnancy. The chain recombines TRBV10-3 with TRBJ2-6; TRBD2 matches 9 bases. The origin of this receptor is a female donor in good health, enrolled as a control in a pregnancy study. The CDR3: CAISGASGEYGANVLTF. The DNA for the CDR3 is TGTGCCATCAGTGGGGCTAGCGGGGAGTATGGGGCCAACGTCCTGACTTTC.